One sample yielded the 25 T cell receptor beta chains listed below, sequenced in a study of CD8 T cells in ankylosing spondylitis (dated by TCRdb to about 2017). Libraries were built with 5' RACE. TCRdb lists the instrument as Illumina HiSeq 2500. Using fastp trimming at Q25 and MiXCR clonotype assembly, TCRdb reanalyzed the public sequencing data and kept in-frame beta chains. Duplicate CDR3 protein sequences are folded into a single record with the most common DNA and genes. In all, the sample holds about 250,000 distinct CDR3 sequences, and approximately 8.4% of those were seen once. Of the sample, approximately 5% is held by the ten largest clones. Sequencing was carried out using blood, either unsorted or a sorted T cell fraction (not recorded which). These receptors originate from a female donor with ankylosing spondylitis or in good health (not recorded which).

The table lists this clonotype with many counts. The chain uses TRBV20-1 and TRBJ1-2, with 7 bases identical to TRBD1. The CDR3 spans 13 residues. V gave up 6 bases and J gave up 0 bases; unmatched junction bases: 4. CDR1 and CDR2 (germline): DFQATT, SNEGSKA (reference sequence). In DNA form, the CDR3 reads TGCAGTGCAGAACAGGGGACTAACTATGGCTACACCTTC. Its protein product is CSAEQGTNYGYTF.

This clonotype was found many times. This rearrangement joins TRBV20-1 to TRBJ2-3, with 9 bases identical to TRBD2. The junction had 16 bases not matched to a gene; V was cut back by 5 bases and J by 1 base. The V gene's germline CDR1 is DFQATT and CDR2 SNEGSKA (reference sequence). The CDR3 has 18 amino acids. CDR3 amino acids: CSAPPRGRASEGTDTQYF. CDR3 DNA: TGCAGTGCTCCCCCCCGCGGGAGGGCCTCGGAGGGCACAGATACGCAGTATTTT.

Many counts were recorded for this clonotype. V gene TRBV20-1 combines with J gene TRBJ1-2; D is unclear. With 6 bases removed from V and 7 bases from J, the gap between germline ends came to 18 bases. This CDR3 is 13 amino acids long. Germline lookup yields CDR1 DFQATT and CDR2 SNEGSKA (reference sequence). DNA for the CDR3: TGCAGTGCCACAAGCCCCAGTTCTGGTGGCTACACCTTC. Protein: CSATSPSSGGYTF.

This clonotype was detected ten times or more. The chain employs TRBV7-2 and TRBJ2-7; D is unclear. The V gene's germline CDR1 is SGHTA and CDR2 FQGNSA. This CDR3 is 13 amino acids long. V lost 1 base and J lost 5, with 9 bases in between. As DNA, the CDR3 is TGTGCCAGCAGCTTAGAAATTTCGAACGAGCAGTACTTC. This translates into CASSLEISNEQYF.

Many counts were recorded for this clonotype. The chain combines TRBV5-5 with TRBJ2-1, with 10 positions matching TRBD2. V was clipped by 6 bases and J by 2 bases; unmatched bases: 5. Per germline, CDR1 SGHKS and CDR2 YYEKEE (reference sequence). This CDR3 has 15 amino acids. The CDR3 loop is CASNLAGATYNEQFF. The CDR3 DNA reads TGTGCCAGCAACCTAGCGGGAGCGACCTACAATGAGCAGTTCTTC.

In its sample, this clonotype was seen many times. The J gene is TRBJ1-6, the V gene TRBV7-8; weak D call: TRBD1 (6 bases). Germline V lookup: CDR1 SGHVS, CDR2 FQNEAQ. CDR3 length: 13 amino acids. Trimming removed 4 bases from V and 8 bases from J, with 9 bases in between. The CDR3 nucleotides read TGTGCCAGCAGCTCGGACAGTTATTCACCCCTCCACTTT. Translated, it gives CASSSDSYSPLHF.

This clonotype was found many times. The chain links TRBV12-3 or TRBV12-4 to TRBJ2-3, with TRBD2 matching 12 bases. V lost 3 bases to trimming and J lost 2 bases; unmatched junction nucleotides: 3. The CDR3 sequence is 16 residues long. CDR3 protein: CASSFASGRATDTQYF. The CDR3 region has the DNA TGTGCCAGCAGTTTCGCTAGCGGGAGGGCCACAGATACGCAGTATTTT.

The chain recombines TRBV20-1 with TRBJ2-7; 7 nucleotides align to TRBD2. V dropped 3 bases and J dropped 2; count of bases not matched to a gene: 10. Germline V gives CDR1 DFQATT, CDR2 SNEGSKA (reference sequence). The CDR3 runs 15 residues. The CDR3 loop is CSASRRDYGPYEQYF. CDR3 DNA: TGCAGTGCTAGTAGACGGGACTACGGCCCCTACGAGCAGTACTTC.

This clonotype was found many times. The chain employs TRBV7-9 and TRBJ2-5; 8 bases are shared with TRBD2. The CDR3 extends over 14 amino acids. Trimming cost V 5 bases and J 1 base; bases outside gene matches: 3. Germline V gene lookup returns CDR1 SEHNR and CDR2 FQNEAQ (reference sequence). CDR3 sequence reads: CASSHSGAQETQYF. In DNA form, the CDR3 reads TGTGCCAGCAGCCATAGCGGGGCCCAAGAGACCCAGTACTTC.

This clonotype was seen at least ten times. The chain recombines TRBV20-1 with TRBJ2-3; TRBD2 matches at 7 bases. Germline loops: CDR1 DFQATT, CDR2 SNEGSKA (reference sequence). The length of the CDR3 is 15 residues. After removal of 2 bases from V and 2 bases from J, the junction contained 7 bases not matched to a gene. The CDR3 DNA is TGCAGTGCTAGAATCCTGGGGGGGTCCACAGATACGCAGTATTTT. This encodes CSARILGGSTDTQYF.

The sample holds many counts of this clonotype. This chain connects TRBV12-3 or TRBV12-4 to TRBJ2-7, with D uncertain. The CDR3 extends over 13 amino acids. The germline V and J ends were trimmed by 1 base and 2 bases, with 6 bases remaining between them. DNA for the CDR3: TGTGCCAGCAGTTTAGGTTACACCTACGAGCAGTACTTC. This sequence encodes CASSLGYTYEQYF.

This clonotype came up many times. The V and J genes are TRBV27 and TRBJ2-7; 11 nucleotides line up with TRBD2. CDR1 and CDR2 from the germline V gene are MNHEY and SMNVEV (reference sequence). The trim removed 10 bases at V and 8 bases at J, leaving 10 bases unmatched. The CDR3 length is 13 residues. Here the CDR3 reads CATSSGRGRKQYF. CDR3 DNA: TGTGCCACTAGTAGCGGGAGGGGTCGGAAGCAGTACTTC.

Details on this clonotype: A much larger clone differs from this one at a single base, so this may be a read error. The CDR3 loop reads CASSFSGIPYNGQFF. CDR3 coding DNA: TGTGCCAGCAGCTTTAGCGGGATCCCCTACAATGGGCAGTTCTTC. V usage is TRBV7-2 and J usage is TRBJ2-1; 8 bases agree with TRBD2. Germline V lookup: CDR1 SGHTA, CDR2 FQGNSA. The CDR3 totals 15 residues.

This clonotype was found many times. The chain couples TRBV20-1 to TRBJ1-5; a weak D match, TRBD1 (5 bases). The germline CDR1 and CDR2 sequences are DFQATT and SNEGSKA (reference sequence). This CDR3 region has 13 residues. V lost 1 base to trimming and J lost 4 bases, with 8 bases between them. CDR3 protein: CSARGQWNQPQHF. The CDR3 nucleotides read TGCAGTGCTAGAGGACAGTGGAATCAGCCCCAGCATTTT.

This clonotype was picked up many times. This chain uses TRBV5-6 with TRBJ1-1; 7 bases map to TRBD1. V shed 4 bases, J shed 6 bases, and the junction held 6 bases outside the gene matches. Germline V gene lookup returns CDR1 SGHDT and CDR2 YYEEEE. The CDR3 covers 13 residues. The CDR3 reads CASSAIDRAEAFF. CDR3 sequence (DNA): TGTGCCAGCAGCGCAATCGACAGGGCTGAAGCTTTCTTT.

The table lists this clonotype with many counts. The chain has TRBV20-1 and TRBJ2-3; possibly TRBD1 or TRBD2 for D (5 bases each). Trimming pared 3 bases from V and 3 bases from J, leaving 16 bases between. The CDR3 runs to 15 residues. Germline lookup yields CDR1 DFQATT and CDR2 SNEGSKA (reference sequence). CDR3 nucleotides: TGCAGTGCTAGTGATGGGGGAACTGGTACAGATACGCAGTATTTT. Encoded protein: CSASDGGTGTDTQYF.

There are many counts of this clonotype. V is TRBV6-5 and J is TRBJ2-7; TRBD1 might be the D (6 bases). Germline V gene sequence: CDR1 MNHEY, CDR2 SVGAGI. V gave up 6 bases and J gave up 7 bases, with 16 bases separating them. This CDR3 spans 13 amino acids. CDR3 sequence reads: CASSYDLGGEQYF. The CDR3 coding sequence is TGTGCCAGCAGCTACGACCTAGGGGGTGAGCAGTACTTC.

This clonotype was seen at least ten times. The J gene is TRBJ1-5, the V gene TRBV3-1; no clear D gene. The CDR3 covers 12 residues. Trimming took off 0 bases at V and 7 bases at J, with 4 bases between the two ends. Germline loops: CDR1 LGHDT, CDR2 YNNKEL (reference sequence). The CDR3 spells CASSQDRQPQHF. In DNA, the CDR3 is TGTGCCAGCAGCCAAGATCGCCAGCCCCAGCATTTT.

This chain joins TRBV15 and TRBJ1-5; tentatively, D is TRBD1 (6 bases). This CDR3 has 20 amino acids. CDR1 and CDR2 (germline): LNHNV, YYDKDF (reference sequence). This CDR3 is CALLGGHTHDALCSNQPQHF. CDR3 bases: TGTGCGCTCTTGGGGGGCCACACTCATGATGCACTGTGTAGCAATCAGCCCCAGCATTTT.

This clonotype was counted at least ten times. This chain joins TRBV30 and TRBJ2-3; the D gene could be TRBD1 or TRBD2 (5 bases each). Germline CDR1 is GTSNPN and CDR2 is SVGIG (reference sequence). The CDR3 is 13 amino acids. Trimming left V 3 bases short and J 6 bases short, with 13 bases between. This chain's CDR3 is CAWRRRRDDTQYF. The CDR3 nucleotides are TGTGCCTGGAGACGAAGAAGGGACGATACGCAGTATTTT.

This clonotype came up many times. V usage is TRBV5-6 and J usage is TRBJ1-2, with D possibly being TRBD1 (5 bases). The CDR3 consists of 14 residues. Germline V gene sequence: CDR1 SGHDT, CDR2 YYEEEE. Trimming pared 4 bases from V and 8 bases from J, leaving 18 bases between. Here the CDR3 DNA reads TGTGCCAGCAGCCGACCGGGACGGTCGCAGGGCTACACCTTC. Translated: CASSRPGRSQGYTF.

The sample holds many counts of this clonotype. The chain uses TRBV28 and TRBJ2-5; D possibly corresponds to TRBD2 (5 bases). CDR3 size: 14 residues. Trimming took off 2 bases at V and 1 base at J, with 8 bases between the two ends. CDR1 MDHEN and CDR2 SYDVKM come from the germline V gene. The CDR3 region is CASSLVRGQETQYF. CDR3 bases: TGTGCCAGCAGTTTAGTTCGGGGCCAAGAGACCCAGTACTTC.

The genes are TRBV7-2 and TRBJ1-2; D is uncertain. Deletions cut 1 base from V and 4 bases from J, with 13 bases between. Germline CDR1 reads SGHTA; CDR2 reads FQGNSA. This CDR3 comprises 15 residues. In nucleotides, the CDR3 is TGTGCCAGCAGCTTAGGCGGGGTACCGGGCTATGGCTACACCTTC. Amino acid sequence: CASSLGGVPGYGYTF.

This clonotype was seen repeatedly, ten times or more. The chain links TRBV5-5 to TRBJ2-5; D ambiguous. The CDR3 extends over 13 amino acids. Between the trimmed V and J ends, which lost 1 base and 5 bases, there was a span of 9 bases. Germline V gene data show CDR1 as SGHKS and CDR2 as YYEKEE (reference sequence). This CDR3 reads CASSLRATETQYF. The CDR3 DNA is TGTGCCAGCAGCTTGAGAGCGACGGAGACCCAGTACTTC. Based on the CDR3 plus reference TRBV5-5 and TRBJ2-5, the full variable domain is DAGVTQSPTHLIKTRGQQVTLRCSPISGHKSVSWYQQVLGQGPQFIFQYYEKEERGRGNFPDRFSARQFPNYSSELNVNALLLGDSALYLCASSLRATETQYFGPGTRLLVL.

Ten or more counts support this clonotype. The chain employs TRBV9 and TRBJ2-1; D may be TRBD2 (7 bases). With 5 bases removed from V and 7 bases from J, the gap between germline ends came to 13 bases. Germline CDR1 and CDR2: SGDLS and YYNGEE. The CDR3 totals 13 residues. This chain's CDR3 is CASRGGGANEQFF. Written as DNA, the CDR3 is TGTGCCAGCAGGGGTGGGGGGGCAAATGAGCAGTTCTTC.